This T cell receptor (beta chain) comes out of a study of blood T cell repertoires in COVID-19. Study information: Both acute and convalescent COVID-19 samples were obtained from the United States, Italy and Spain. Sources were T cells, B-cell-depleted T cells, or PBMCs; the material itself was cDNA or gDNA.

Authors' processing steps: Reference gene primer amplification gave nucleated cell count estimates. Data came from immunoSEQ multiplex PCR; TCRdb stores just in-frame clones and leaves some out. The V and J calls and clone size come from that table; D and trimming were worked out from the DNA. This table has about 420,000 clones, roughly 90% appearing once. Trimming left V 11 bases short and J 7 bases short, with 21 bases between. The CDR3 totals 14 residues. The germline gives CDR1 SNHLY, CDR2 FYNNEI. Source material: peripheral blood. The TCR comes from a man between 18 and 35 years old with COVID-19, enrolled during active disease. The rearrangement joins TRBV2 to TRBJ2-1; perhaps TRBD1 as D (5 bases). Here the CDR3 reads CAGRKSQGANEQFF. The CDR3 coding sequence is TGTGCCGGTCGAAAGTCCCAGGGTGCAAATGAGCAGTTCTTC.